A selection of T cell receptor beta chains follows, all from one sample in a study of molecular identifiers for immune sequencing clone quantification. TCRdb itself ran the PCR reads through MiXCR, one entry per CDR3 protein. Seen here are hundreds of thousands of distinct CDR3 sequences, roughly a quarter observed once, and the top ten hold 0.74%. The specimen sequenced was naive CD8+ T cells from blood, with Jurkat cell RNA spiked in. The origin of the receptors is a human donor in good health. Some libraries in this study had Jurkat cell RNA spiked in. Both conserved end residues are part of each CDR3. The order of the fields is J gene, D gene, clone size, V gene, CDR3 protein, CDR3 DNA. D genes are given only for firm matches. Size tells how often a clone was seen (once, few, many) or the class of an expanded clone, and some rows leave it out.

>TRBJ2-1|-|-|TRBV13
CASSPHVAGGSYNEQLF
-
>TRBJ1-5|-|many|TRBV20-1
CSASDPTASNQPQHF
TGCAGTGCTAGCGACCCCACGGCAAGCAATCAGCCCCAGCATTTT
>TRBJ2-3|-|few|TRBV20-1
CSARNSEGLDTQYF
TGCAGTGCTAGAAATAGCGAGGGTTTAGATACGCAGTATTTT
>TRBJ1-1|TRBD1|-|TRBV4-2
CARSQPGQDSRVGTEAFF
TGTGCCAGGAGCCAACCCGGACAGGATTCTAGGGTTGGTACTGAAGCTTTCTTT
>TRBJ2-7|TRBD1|-|TRBV7-9
CASSYHGTDYEQYF
TGTGCCAGCAGTTATCACGGGACAGACTACGAGCAGTACTTC
>TRBJ1-3|-|few|TRBV9
CASSLYRRKPGNTIYF
TGTGCCAGCAGCCTTTATAGACGGAAGCCTGGAAACACCATATATTTT
>TRBJ1-3|-|-|TRBV19
CASSIDRFSGNTIYF
TGTGCCAGTAGTATAGACAGATTCTCTGGAAACACCATATATTTT
>TRBJ2-7|-|many|TRBV7-9
CASSSLRGEGYEQYF
TGTGCCAGCAGTTCCCTCAGGGGGGAAGGGTACGAGCAGTACTTC
>TRBJ2-5|TRBD2|-|TRBV27
CASRTTSGGFQETQYF
TGTGCCAGCAGAACAACTAGCGGGGGATTCCAAGAGACCCAGTACTTC
>TRBJ2-3|TRBD1|few|TRBV10-1
CASSDPGQGSTDTQYF
TGCGCCAGCAGTGATCCGGGACAGGGATCCACAGATACGCAGTATTTT
>TRBJ2-3|-|many|TRBV4-3
CASSRWTADTQYF
TGCGCCAGCAGCCGCTGGACTGCAGATACGCAGTATTTT
>TRBJ2-7|TRBD1|few|TRBV29-1
CSVESGQGAYEQYF
TGCAGCGTTGAGTCGGGACAGGGGGCTTACGAGCAGTACTTC
>TRBJ1-1|-|many|TRBV9
CASSVATAGSEAFF
TGTGCCAGCAGCGTAGCTACGGCCGGGAGTGAAGCTTTCTTT
>TRBJ2-6|TRBD2|few|TRBV3-1
CASSPQLARGANVLTF
TGTGCCAGCAGCCCACAACTAGCGCGCGGGGCCAACGTCCTGACTTTC
>TRBJ1-2|-|many|TRBV7-9
CASTGVAGVGYGYTF
TGTGCCAGCACCGGAGTGGCAGGGGTCGGCTATGGCTACACCTTC
>TRBJ1-1|-|many|TRBV7-9
CASSTYQDREAFF
TGTGCCAGCAGCACCTATCAGGACCGTGAAGCTTTCTTT
>TRBJ2-2|-|few|TRBV6-6
CASSYPPFVFF
TGTGCCAGCAGTTACCCCCCGTTTGTGTTTTTT
>TRBJ2-1|TRBD2|-|TRBV20-1
CSARDGRGGRPYNEQLF
TGCAGTGCTAGAGATGGCCGGGGGGGCCGGCCCTACAATGAGCAGCTCTTC
>TRBJ2-5|-|few|TRBV13
CASSLHQGGVETQYF
TGTGCCAGCAGCTTACACCAGGGCGGTGTAGAGACCCAGTACTTC
>TRBJ1-5|-|-|TRBV4-1
CASSPNWGPTQPQHF
TGCGCCAGCAGCCCCAACTGGGGTCCCACTCAGCCCCAGCATTTT